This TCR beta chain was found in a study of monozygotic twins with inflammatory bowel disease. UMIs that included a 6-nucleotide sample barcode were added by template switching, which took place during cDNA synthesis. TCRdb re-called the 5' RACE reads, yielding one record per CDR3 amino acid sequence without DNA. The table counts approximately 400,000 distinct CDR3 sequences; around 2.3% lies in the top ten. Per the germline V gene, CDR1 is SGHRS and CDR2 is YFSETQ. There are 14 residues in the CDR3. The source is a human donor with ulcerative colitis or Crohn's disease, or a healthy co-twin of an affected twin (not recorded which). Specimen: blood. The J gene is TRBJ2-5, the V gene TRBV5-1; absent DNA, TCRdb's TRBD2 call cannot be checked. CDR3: CASSLGRAGETQYF. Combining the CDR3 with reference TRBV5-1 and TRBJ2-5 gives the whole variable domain KAGVTQTPRYLIKTRGQQVTLSCSPISGHRSVSWYQQTPGQGLQFLFEYFSETQRNKGNFPGRFSGRQFSNSRSEMNVSTLELGDSALYLCASSLGRAGETQYFGPGTRLLVL.